This T cell receptor beta chain was sequenced during a study of blood T cell repertoires in COVID-19. Some clones are missing from TCRdb's copy, which holds only in-frame ones; the method was immunoSEQ multiplex PCR. Of over 110,000 clones detected, about 87% appear once; the ten largest clones hold approximately 11%. The CDR3 consists of 14 residues. The trim removed 5 bases at V and 10 bases at J, leaving 10 bases unmatched. Per the germline V gene, CDR1 is SGHAT and CDR2 is FQDESV (reference sequence). The receptor was isolated from a man aged 55 to 70 who had recovered from COVID-19. The sequenced sample was PBMCs or T cells enriched from blood (not recorded which). The chain joins TRBV11-1 to TRBJ2-5, with 10 bases aligning to TRBD1. CDR3 amino acids: CASSRTGTGVRQYF. CDR3 nucleotide sequence: TGTGCCAGCAGCCGGACGGGGACAGGGGTTCGCCAGTACTTC.